This T cell receptor (beta chain) was obtained from a study of cytomegalovirus exposure and HLA in healthy donors. Study-wide background: Ancestry clustering placed 70% to 85% of over 300 genotyped donors in the Caucasian-associated cluster.

About this clone itself: Its target is not known.

Findings and caveats of the study: Reports indicated that the classifier achieved high specificity and sensitivity in diagnosing cytomegalovirus status.

Use of 60 Vbeta and 13 Jbeta primers characterized the PCR. The assay was immunoSEQ multiplex PCR, and TCRdb's table has in-frame clones only and misses some. The top ten hold 0.95% to 1.5% of the sample, which has about 160,000 clones, roughly 79% seen once. Germline V lookup: CDR1 MNHEY, CDR2 SMNVEV (reference sequence). Trimming took 2 bases from V and 3 from J, leaving 17 bases between them. The CDR3 is made up of 16 amino acids. Sequences were obtained from PBMCs. The chain combines TRBV27 with TRBJ2-7, with a tentative D call TRBD1 (6 bases). The source is a woman in her fifties or sixties in good health and CMV-seronegative. The CDR3 reads CASSLNPTGLFYEQYF. CDR3 sequence (DNA): TGTGCCAGCAGTTTAAACCCCACAGGGCTGTTCTACGAGCAGTACTTC.